This is a list of T cell receptor beta chains from one sample in a study of CD8 T cells in Susac syndrome. In TCRdb, the immunoSEQ multiplex PCR reads were re-called with MiXCR into one record per CDR3 protein. The sample lists about 210,000 distinct CDR3 sequences, approximately 93% occurring once. The specimen was CD4+ T cells from PBMCs. The receptor source for this set is a human donor in good health. Both conserved end residues are trimmed from each CDR3.

V gene,J gene,CDR3 protein
TRBV7-9,TRBJ1-2,AGSSGGAGRSYGYT
TRBV20-1,TRBJ1-5,SARVGGNQPQH
TRBV3-1,TRBJ2-5,ASSQPGTGKETQY
TRBV7-2,TRBJ2-3,ASSLGPVTDTQY
TRBV7-9,TRBJ1-2,ASSSPKVGSWGYT
TRBV30,TRBJ1-2,AWMRDSYGYT
TRBV2,TRBJ1-5,AIGQGNQPQH
TRBV5-4,TRBJ2-2,ASSPTRHRGNTGELF
TRBV30,TRBJ1-2,AWQGINYGYT
TRBV5-6,TRBJ2-3,ASSSGLSAQY
TRBV28,TRBJ1-5,ASSLLPGVNQPQH
TRBV20-1,TRBJ2-3,SARDHSTGGGDTQY
TRBV3-1,TRBJ1-1,AGSQQNAMKVEAF
TRBV28,TRBJ1-6,ASSLVGNRVSPLH
TRBV29-1,TRBJ2-7,SAGKGQTYEQY